This entry lists 27 T cell receptor beta chains sequenced from one sample in a study of spatial heterogeneity in lung cancer. The time point: blood at routine non-recurrence follow-up after resection. TCRdb re-derived calls from the 5' RACE reads in MiXCR, one entry per CDR3 protein. The profile shows about 70,000 distinct CDR3 sequences, 7.5% to 10% of them singletons. The specimen comprised PBMCs, sampled at follow-up. Source of these receptors: a female donor with early-stage non-small cell lung cancer.

This clonotype was found a few times. The V gene is TRBV28, the J gene TRBJ1-1, with 8 bases identical to TRBD1. CDR1 is MDHEN and CDR2 is SYDVKM in the germline V gene. The CDR3 runs to 13 residues. The ends lost 8 bases at V and 5 bases at J; junction bases unmatched: 7. CDR3 DNA sequence: TGTGCCAGCCTGACAGGGGTGCGTACTGAAGCTTTCTTT. Its translation: CASLTGVRTEAFF.

The sample holds a few counts of this clonotype. The chain combines TRBV10-1 with TRBJ2-1, with a weak D call TRBD2 (7 bases). The CDR3 has 17 residues. V dropped 0 bases and J dropped 7 bases, with 19 bases sitting between them. CDR1 and CDR2 from the germline V gene are WNHNN and SYGVQD (reference sequence). The chain's CDR3 is CASSESEEGGLRNEQFF. CDR3 in DNA: TGCGCCAGCAGTGAGTCCGAAGAGGGGGGGCTTCGGAATGAGCAGTTCTTC.

This clonotype was counted only a few times. V and J are TRBV7-3 and TRBJ2-1, with 8 bases matching TRBD2. CDR3 size: 17 residues. The V gene's germline CDR1 is SGHTA and CDR2 FQGTGA. V gave up 2 bases and J gave up 2 bases; unmatched junction bases: 8. The CDR3 reads CASSLVSVAGPYNEQFF. For the CDR3, the DNA is TGTGCCAGCAGCTTAGTTTCCGTAGCGGGACCCTACAATGAGCAGTTCTTC.

The CDR3 nucleotides are TGTGCCAGCAGGGGACAGGGAAAGTATGGCTACACCTTC. Translating it yields CASRGQGKYGYTF. The chain recombines TRBV3-1 with TRBJ1-2; 9 nucleotides line up with TRBD1. The V gene end was trimmed by 6 bases and the J gene end by 5 bases; junction bases not matched to a gene: 4. This CDR3 spans 13 amino acids. The V gene's germline CDR1 is LGHDT and CDR2 YNNKEL (reference sequence).

This clonotype was seen a handful of times. The chain joins TRBV5-6 to TRBJ1-1; D perhaps matches TRBD1 (5 bases). V lost 0 bases to trimming and J lost 10 bases, with 19 bases between them. Germline CDR1 reads SGHDT; CDR2 reads YYEEEE. There are 15 residues in the CDR3. The DNA for the CDR3 is TGTGCCAGCAGCTTGGACCACAGACAGACCCGGGGAGCTTTCTTT. Its protein is CASSLDHRQTRGAFF. The entire variable domain, with the rest obtained from reference TRBV5-6 and TRBJ1-1, is as follows: DAGVTQSPTHLIKTRGQQVTLRCSPKSGHDTVSWYQQALGQGPQFIFQYYEEEERQRGNFPDRFSGHQFPNYSSELNVNALLLGDSALYLCASSLDHRQTRGAFFGQGTRLTVV.

The rearrangement uses TRBV28 and TRBJ2-3; a weak D match, TRBD2 (6 bases). This CDR3 is 16 amino acids long. V was trimmed by 5 bases and J by 3 bases, leaving 18 bases between them. Germline V gives CDR1 MDHEN, CDR2 SYDVKM. The CDR3: CASSLLTGSRTDTQYF. In DNA form, the CDR3 reads TGTGCCAGCAGTCTACTAACCGGGAGTCGGACAGATACGCAGTATTTT.

This clonotype was seen many times. The chain combines TRBV7-2 with TRBJ2-5, with 9 bases that match TRBD2. CDR1 and CDR2 from the germline V gene are SGHTA and FQGNSA. Trimming at V came to 4 bases and at J to 4 bases, leaving 10 bases not matched to a gene. The CDR3 is made up of 16 amino acids. The CDR3, as DNA: TGTGCCAGCAGCTGGGTAGCGGGAGCCGGAAGAGAGACCCAGTACTTC. It translates to CASSWVAGAGRETQYF.

At least ten counts were recorded for this clonotype. The chain employs TRBV3-1 and TRBJ1-1; D gene ambiguous. CDR3 length: 16 residues. Germline V gene data show CDR1 as LGHDT and CDR2 as YNNKEL (reference sequence). V was cut by 4 bases and J by 0 bases, with 15 bases left in between. The DNA for the CDR3 is TGTGCCAGCAGCCCCGAATCTGGCAGGCTGAACACTGAAGCTTTCTTT. Translated: CASSPESGRLNTEAFF.

This clonotype was detected a few times. Here the CDR3 DNA reads TGTGCTAGTATCGCGGGGCTATCCTACGAGCAGTACTTC. Its protein is CASIAGLSYEQYF. This chain connects TRBV28 to TRBJ2-7; maybe TRBD2 (6 bases). CDR1 MDHEN and CDR2 SYDVKM come from the germline V gene. CDR3 length: 13 residues.

In its sample, this clonotype was seen many times. The V gene is TRBV2, the J gene TRBJ1-5; tentative D call: TRBD1 (6 bases). V shed 5 bases and J shed 4 bases, with 15 bases lying between them. CDR1 and CDR2 (germline): SNHLY, FYNNEI. There are 15 residues in the CDR3. The CDR3 nucleotides are TGTGCCAGCAGTACGGGCGGGACACAAAATCAGCCCCAGCATTTT. Translated: CASSTGGTQNQPQHF.

Ten or more counts support this clonotype. V gene TRBV18 combines with J gene TRBJ1-2; D unclear. CDR3 length: 15 amino acids. V shed 0 bases and J shed 0 bases, with 8 bases lying between them. Per germline, CDR1 KGHSH and CDR2 LQKENI. CDR3 residues: CASSPPIGANYGYTF. In nucleotides, the CDR3 is TGTGCCAGCTCACCACCGATTGGGGCTAACTATGGCTACACCTTC.

With respect to this clonotype: This may arise from a read error, as a much more abundant clone is one base away. This sequence joins TRBV10-3 and TRBJ2-1; unclear D gene. The CDR3 consists of 13 residues. The V gene's germline CDR1 is ENHRY and CDR2 SYGVKD. CDR3 coding DNA: TGTGCCATCAGTGTTCAGACCTACATTGAGCAGTTCTTC. Protein: CAISVQTYIEQFF.

The chain links TRBV2 to TRBJ2-3, with a weak D call TRBD2 (5 bases). CDR1 SNHLY and CDR2 FYNNEI come from the germline V gene. V dropped 8 bases and J dropped 2 bases, with 14 bases sitting between them. The length of the CDR3 is 14 residues. As DNA, the CDR3 is TGTGCCAGCCACCCGAGGACTCTCACAGATACGCAGTATTTT. Translating gives CASHPRTLTDTQYF.

Ten or more counts support this clonotype. The rearrangement links TRBV25-1 to TRBJ2-7; 9 bases line up with TRBD1. There are 13 residues in the CDR3. Germline V gives CDR1 MGHDK, CDR2 SYGVNS. V was pared by 5 bases and J by 5 bases, with 4 bases of the junction left unmatched. The CDR3 here is CASSRDRGNEQYF. The CDR3 bases are TGTGCCAGCAGTCGTGACAGGGGGAACGAGCAGTACTTC.

This clonotype came up many times. The rearrangement links TRBV5-1 to TRBJ2-1; 8 nucleotides match TRBD1. Germline assignment: CDR1 SGHRS and CDR2 YFSETQ. The CDR3 loop spans 15 amino acids. The V gene end was trimmed by 1 base and the J gene end by 6 bases; junction bases not matched to a gene: 6. Here the CDR3 reads CASSLRTGLFNEQFF. The CDR3 DNA reads as TGCGCCAGCAGCTTGCGGACAGGGCTCTTCAATGAGCAGTTCTTC.

This clonotype was observed many times. The chain is built from TRBV12-3 or TRBV12-4 and TRBJ1-6, with TRBD1 as a possible D gene (5 bases). CDR3 length: 14 amino acids. V gave up 5 bases and J gave up 7 bases, with 12 bases separating them. The chain's CDR3 is CASSQGRMNSPLHF. The CDR3 nucleotides are TGTGCCAGCAGTCAGGGACGGATGAATTCACCCCTCCACTTT.

The chain employs TRBV27 and TRBJ1-1; possibly TRBD1 for D (5 bases). V gave up 3 bases and J gave up 6 bases, with 17 bases separating them. Germline V gene data show CDR1 as MNHEY and CDR2 as SMNVEV (reference sequence). The CDR3 extends over 15 amino acids. CDR3: CASSFQEGVGSEAFF. The CDR3 DNA reads TGTGCCAGCAGTTTCCAGGAAGGGGTCGGGTCTGAAGCTTTCTTT.

This clonotype came up a few times. Written as DNA, the CDR3 is TGTGCCAGCAGCGTAGGGGGGTCCAAAAACATTCAGTACTTC. Translated, it gives CASSVGGSKNIQYF. The chain combines TRBV9 with TRBJ2-4; tentatively, D is TRBD1 or TRBD2 (5 bases each). Germline CDR1 SGDLS, CDR2 YYNGEE. Deletions cut 0 bases from V and 2 bases from J, with 6 bases between. The CDR3 sequence is 14 residues long.

This clonotype was seen many times. The V and J genes are TRBV19 and TRBJ1-5; D unclear. The CDR3 runs to 12 residues. V dropped 6 bases and J dropped 7 bases, with 10 bases sitting between them. Germline CDR1 reads LNHDA; CDR2 reads SQIVND (reference sequence). CDR3 loop: CASRPPKQPQHF. CDR3 DNA sequence: TGTGCCAGTAGGCCCCCAAAGCAGCCCCAGCATTTT.

The V gene is TRBV10-3, the J gene TRBJ2-1; perhaps TRBD1 as D (6 bases). V was cut by 3 bases and J by 3 bases, with 9 bases left in between. The CDR3 length is 14 residues. Germline lookup yields CDR1 ENHRY and CDR2 SYGVKD. The CDR3 sequence is CAISDPDSYNEQFF. The CDR3, as DNA: TGTGCCATCAGTGACCCGGACAGCTACAATGAGCAGTTCTTC.

In this sample, this clonotype turned up many times. The junction departs from the called germline gene at one end, perhaps through a read error. This chain joins TRBV11-3 and TRBJ2-1; D ambiguous. This CDR3 has 9 amino acids. Germline CDR1 and CDR2: SGHNT and YENEEA. The CDR3 protein is CASSLYARF. CDR3 in DNA: TGTGCCAGCAGCCTCTATGCACGCTTC.

In this sample, this clonotype turned up many times. As DNA, the CDR3 is TGTGCCAGCAGTTCCCACCAGGGGTTTGAAGCTTTCTTT. Translated: CASSSHQGFEAFF. The V and J genes are TRBV27 and TRBJ1-1; D is perhaps TRBD1 (6 bases). V was cut by 4 bases and J by 7 bases, with 13 bases left in between. The CDR3 totals 13 residues. Looked up from germline, CDR1 is MNHEY and CDR2 is SMNVEV (reference sequence).

V and J are TRBV5-1 and TRBJ2-3, with 7 bases aligning to TRBD2. The CDR3 contains 16 residues. The V and J ends lost 4 bases and 4 bases, in that order; junction bases with no gene match: 12. CDR1 is SGHRS and CDR2 is YFSETQ in the germline V gene. CDR3 coding DNA: TGCGCCAGCAGCCTACCGGGGGGTTCGGGACCAGATACGCAGTATTTT. It yields the protein CASSLPGGSGPDTQYF.

This clonotype was counted ten times or more. V usage is TRBV7-9 and J usage is TRBJ2-7, with TRBD1 matching 7 bases. Unmatched junction bases numbered 5, after V lost 5 bases and J lost 1 base. Looked up from germline, CDR1 is SEHNR and CDR2 is FQNEAQ (reference sequence). The CDR3 is made up of 14 amino acids. The CDR3 is CASSRLTGSYEQYF. CDR3 nucleotide sequence: TGTGCCAGCAGCCGGTTGACAGGGTCCTACGAGCAGTACTTC.

Only a few counts were recorded for this clonotype. The chain recombines TRBV29-1 with TRBJ1-1; D not certain. The CDR3 runs 14 residues. Germline CDR1 reads SQVTM; CDR2 reads ANQGSEA. V lost 4 bases and J 0 bases, leaving 12 bases between the germline ends. This chain's CDR3 is CSVADPGMNTEAFF. The CDR3 DNA reads as TGCAGCGTTGCCGACCCGGGGATGAACACTGAAGCTTTCTTT. Complete variable domain (other parts from reference TRBV29-1 and TRBJ1-1): SAVISQKPSRDICQRGTSLTIQCQVDSQVTMMFWYRQQPGQSLTLIATANQGSEATYESGFVIDKFPISRPNLTFSTLTVSNMSPEDSSIYLCSVADPGMNTEAFFGQGTRLTVV.

This clonotype was counted ten times or more. This sequence joins TRBV27 and TRBJ2-1, with 8 bases lining up with TRBD2. Trimming cost V 7 bases and J 0 bases; bases outside gene matches: 5. Germline CDR1 is MNHEY and CDR2 is SMNVEV (reference sequence). The CDR3 has 15 amino acids. The CDR3: CASKTGTSSYNEQFF. For the CDR3, the DNA is TGTGCCAGCAAGACCGGGACTAGCTCCTACAATGAGCAGTTCTTC.

This clonotype was detected ten times or more. This chain links TRBV5-1 with TRBJ2-7; D remains unclear. Trimming removed 5 bases from V and 2 bases from J, with 5 bases in between. The CDR3 is 11 residues long. CDR1 is SGHRS, CDR2 YFSETQ, per germline. This CDR3 reads CASRQTYEQYF. CDR3 bases: TGCGCCAGCAGGCAAACCTACGAGCAGTACTTC.